Sequencing of this T cell receptor (beta chain) was carried out in a study of glioma-infiltrating T cells after dendritic cell vaccination. Broader study findings: Survival was not directly related to TCR clonality in these patients.

As for time point: after dendritic cell vaccination, including at tumor progression/relapse. Isocitrate dehydrogenase mutation was absent in all glioblastoma patients. The table came from immunoSEQ multiplex PCR; TCRdb's copy has only in-frame clones and leaves some out. This table has approximately 50,000 clones, about nine tenths appearing once. V shed 0 bases, J shed 7 bases, and the junction held 5 bases outside the gene matches. The CDR3 extends over 15 amino acids. CDR1 and CDR2 from the germline V gene are SGHRS and YFSETQ. Points on this clone: The antigen is undetermined.

The V call is TRBV5-1, the J call TRBJ1-5, with 9 bases matching TRBD1. The sequencing used blood, collected after dendritic cell vaccination. The source is a human donor with glioblastoma. The CDR3 DNA reads TGCGCCAGCAGCTTGGCCGGGACAGGGACGCAGCCCCAGCATTTT. Encoded protein: CASSLAGTGTQPQHF.